The rows below give T cell receptor beta chains drawn from one sample of a study of OX40 agonist ivuxolimab in advanced cancers. Measured with immunoSEQ multiplex PCR; TCRdb has only the in-frame clones, and not every one. The table lists roughly 70,000 clones, 75% to 85% of them singletons. Sequencing used CD4+ or CD8+ T cells sorted from blood, obtained in a trial of the OX40 agonist ivuxolimab. The receptors were gathered from an adult with an advanced solid tumor such as melanoma, head and neck, liver or kidney cancer. Both conserved end residues are part of each CDR3. A D gene is named only where the DNA matches it firmly. Clone size is given for some rows only: seen once, a few or many times, or a class if the clone is expanded.

TRBV27	TRBJ2-7	NA	NA	TGTGCCAGCAGTTTTCGGTCGGGTGCTTGGGGGAGGTACGAGCAGTACTTC	CASSFRSGAWGRYEQYF
TRBV4-1	TRBJ2-7	NA	TRBD2	TGCGCCAGCAGCCCTAGACTGCGACTAGCGGGCCTCTCCTACGAGCAGTACTTC	CASSPRLRLAGLSYEQYF
TRBV28	TRBJ1-6	NA	TRBD1	TGTGCCAGCAGCAGAGGACAGGGGCAGTCACCCCTCCACTTT	CASSRGQGQSPLHF
TRBV5-1	TRBJ1-1	NA	NA	TGCGCCAGCAGCCCCAGGGTAGGGAGGATGAACACTGAAGCTTTCTTT	CASSPRVGRMNTEAFF
TRBV10-1	TRBJ2-1	NA	NA	TGCGCCAGCAGGGGGGACCAGCAGGGCAATGAGCAGTTCTTC	CASRGDQQGNEQFF
TRBV28	TRBJ1-5	once	NA	TGTGCCAGCAGTTACACCCATCAGCCCCAGCATTTT	CASSYTHQPQHF
TRBV6-6	TRBJ2-1	once	NA	TGTGCCAGCAGTTACGACTCCGGGAGCCAGCAGTTCTTC	CASSYDSGSQQFF
TRBV25-1	TRBJ2-7	NA	TRBD1	TGTGCCAGCGGGGGACAGTGGGAGCAGTACTTC	CASGGQWEQYF
TRBV2	TRBJ1-1	NA	NA	TGTGCCGTGGGCAGGGAGGTCACTGAAGCTTTCTTT	CAVGREVTEAFF
TRBV2	TRBJ1-5	NA	TRBD1	TGTGCCAGCAGTGAAGCAGGACAGGGTCGGCCCCAGCATTTT	CASSEAGQGRPQHF
TRBV2	TRBJ1-2	NA	NA	TGTGCCAGCAGTAACCCGGGGGCACCCTATGGCTACACCTTC	CASSNPGAPYGYTF
TRBV6-1	TRBJ1-2	NA	NA	TGTGCCAGCAGTGATGGGTTTCTAGGCTATGGCTACACCTTC	CASSDGFLGYGYTF
TRBV27	TRBJ1-2	NA	NA	TGTGCCAGCAGTTTCCTTCGACAGCCCTATGGCTACACCTTC	CASSFLRQPYGYTF
TRBV5-4	TRBJ2-1	NA	TRBD2	TGTGCCAGCAGCTTGAAGGGACTAGCGGGAGATGAGCAGTTCTTC	CASSLKGLAGDEQFF
TRBV7-9	TRBJ2-1	once	TRBD2	TGTGCCAGCAGCTCAGGGACTAGCGGGAGGGCCAATGAGCAGTTCTTC	CASSSGTSGRANEQFF
TRBV11-1	TRBJ1-4	NA	NA	TGTGCCAGCAGCATAGACGGGACTAATGAAAAACTGTTTTTT	CASSIDGTNEKLFF
TRBV5-1	TRBJ2-5	once	TRBD2	TGCGCCAGCACCCTGGGGGGTACTAGCGGGGGCCAAGAGACCCAGTACTTC	CASTLGGTSGGQETQYF
TRBV18	TRBJ1-2	NA	TRBD1	TGTGCCAGCTCTCCCACAGGGGAGGGCTATGGCTACACCTTC	CASSPTGEGYGYTF
TRBV18	TRBJ2-6	NA	NA	TGTGCCAGCTCACCACAAATAACAGGGTCTGGGGCCAACGTCCTGACTTTC	CASSPQITGSGANVLTF
TRBV28	TRBJ1-3	NA	NA	TGTGCCAGCAGCGGTGTGGGGGGAACTGGAAACACCATATATTTT	CASSGVGGTGNTIYF
TRBV5-6	TRBJ1-4	NA	NA	TGTGCCAGCAGTCGTGGGGTTGCAACTAATGAAAAACTGTTTTTT	CASSRGVATNEKLFF
TRBV27	TRBJ1-5	NA	TRBD1	TGTGCCAGCAGAAAACAGGGGGCGCGGGATCAGCCCCAGCATTTT	CASRKQGARDQPQHF
TRBV27	TRBJ1-5	NA	TRBD1	TGTGCCAGCAGTTTCCAGGGACAGGGGGCTGGTCAGCCCCAGCATTTT	CASSFQGQGAGQPQHF
TRBV19	TRBJ1-4	few	TRBD1	TGTGCCACCTCCCGGGACAGGGGGCCAGAGCGAGAAAAACTGTTTTTT	CATSRDRGPEREKLFF
TRBV11-2	TRBJ1-2	NA	NA	TGTGCCAGCAGCTTAACAATGGGGGTCGGCTACACCTTC	CASSLTMGVGYTF
TRBV6-6	TRBJ1-5	few	TRBD1	TGTGCCAGCAGCTCACGGGACAGGGATCAGCCCCAGCATTTT	CASSSRDRDQPQHF
TRBV27	TRBJ1-2	NA	NA	TGTGCCAGCGGATTAAGGGATCGATATGGCTACACCTTC	CASGLRDRYGYTF
TRBV7-8	TRBJ1-2	NA	NA	TGTGCCAGCAGCTTAGTTCGAGGGGATCATGGCTACACCTTC	CASSLVRGDHGYTF
TRBV7-3	TRBJ2-3	NA	TRBD2	TGTGCCAGCAGCCCGATGGGGACTAGACGTAGCACAGATACGCAGTATTTT	CASSPMGTRRSTDTQYF
TRBV9	TRBJ2-6	NA	NA	TGTGCCAGCAGCGCTTCTGGGGCCAACGTCCTGACTTTC	CASSASGANVLTF
TRBV6-1	TRBJ1-2	NA	NA	TGTGCCAGCAGTTCCGGGGGCGGACCCTATGGCTACACCTTC	CASSSGGGPYGYTF